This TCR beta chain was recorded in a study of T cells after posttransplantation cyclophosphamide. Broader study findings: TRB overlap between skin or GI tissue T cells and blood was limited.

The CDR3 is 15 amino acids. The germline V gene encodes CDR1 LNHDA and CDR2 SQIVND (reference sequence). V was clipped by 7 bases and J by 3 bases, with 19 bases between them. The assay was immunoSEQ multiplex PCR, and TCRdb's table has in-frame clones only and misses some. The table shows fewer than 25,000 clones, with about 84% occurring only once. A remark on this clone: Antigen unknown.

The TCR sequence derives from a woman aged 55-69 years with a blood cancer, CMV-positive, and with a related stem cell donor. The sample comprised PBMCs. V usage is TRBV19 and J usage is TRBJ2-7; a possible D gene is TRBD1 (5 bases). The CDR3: CASTDPRAWDYEQYF. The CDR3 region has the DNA TGTGCCAGTACCGACCCCAGGGCGTGGGACTACGAGCAGTACTTC. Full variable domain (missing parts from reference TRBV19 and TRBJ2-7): DGGITQSPKYLFRKEGQNVTLSCEQNLNHDAMYWYRQDPGQGLRLIYYSQIVNDFQKGDIAEGYSVSREKKESFPLTVTSAQKNPTAFYLCASTDPRAWDYEQYFGPGTRLTVT.